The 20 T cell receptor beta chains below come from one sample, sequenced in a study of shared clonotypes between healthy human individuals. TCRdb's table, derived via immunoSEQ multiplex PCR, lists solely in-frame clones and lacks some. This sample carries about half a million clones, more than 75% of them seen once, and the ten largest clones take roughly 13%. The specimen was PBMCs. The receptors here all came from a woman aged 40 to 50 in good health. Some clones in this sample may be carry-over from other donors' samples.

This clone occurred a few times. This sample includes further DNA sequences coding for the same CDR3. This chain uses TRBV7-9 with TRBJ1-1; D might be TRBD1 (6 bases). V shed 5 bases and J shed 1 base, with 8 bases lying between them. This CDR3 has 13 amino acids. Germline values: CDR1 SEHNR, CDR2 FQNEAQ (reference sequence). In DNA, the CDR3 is TGTGCCAGCAGCCCACAGGGGAACACTGAAGCTTTCTTT. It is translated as CASSPQGNTEAFF.

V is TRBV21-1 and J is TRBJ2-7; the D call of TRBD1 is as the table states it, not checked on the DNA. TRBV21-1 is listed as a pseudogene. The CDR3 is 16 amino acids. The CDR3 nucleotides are TGTGCCAGCAGCACCCCAGGGCCGAGCGCCTCCGGCGAGCAGTACTTC. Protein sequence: CASSTPGPSASGEQYF.

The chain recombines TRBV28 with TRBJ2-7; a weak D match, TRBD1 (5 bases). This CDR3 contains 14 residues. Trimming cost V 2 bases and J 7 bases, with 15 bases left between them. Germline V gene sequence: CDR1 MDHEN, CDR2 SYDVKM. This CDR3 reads CASSLVSRVREQYF. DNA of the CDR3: TGTGCCAGCAGTTTAGTATCCAGGGTCCGGGAGCAGTACTTC.

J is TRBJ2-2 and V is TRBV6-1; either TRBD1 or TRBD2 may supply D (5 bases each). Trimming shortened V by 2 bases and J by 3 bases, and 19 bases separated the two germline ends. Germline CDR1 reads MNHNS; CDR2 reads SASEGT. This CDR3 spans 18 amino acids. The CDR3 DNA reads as TGTGCCAGCAGTGAAAGGGTTTGGGGGATTGGGGACACCGGGGAGCTGTTTTTT. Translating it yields CASSERVWGIGDTGELFF.

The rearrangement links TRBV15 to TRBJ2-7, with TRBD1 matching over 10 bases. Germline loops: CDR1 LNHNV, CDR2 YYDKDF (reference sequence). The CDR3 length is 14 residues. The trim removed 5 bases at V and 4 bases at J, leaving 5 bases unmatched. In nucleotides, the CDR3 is TGTGCCACCAGCCCGGGACAGGGGATGTACGAGCAGTACTTC. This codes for CATSPGQGMYEQYF.

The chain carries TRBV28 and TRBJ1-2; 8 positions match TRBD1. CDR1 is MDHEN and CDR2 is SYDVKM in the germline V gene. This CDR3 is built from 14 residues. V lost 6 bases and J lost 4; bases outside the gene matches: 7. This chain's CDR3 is CASRVTGAPYGYTF. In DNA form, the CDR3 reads TGTGCCAGCAGGGTGACAGGGGCCCCCTATGGCTACACCTTC.

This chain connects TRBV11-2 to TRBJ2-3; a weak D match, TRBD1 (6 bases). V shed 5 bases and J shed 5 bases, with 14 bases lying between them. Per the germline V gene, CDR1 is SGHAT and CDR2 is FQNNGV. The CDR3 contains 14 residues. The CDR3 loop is CASSRAGAEDTQYF. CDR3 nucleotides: TGTGCCAGCAGCCGTGCAGGGGCGGAAGATACGCAGTATTTT.

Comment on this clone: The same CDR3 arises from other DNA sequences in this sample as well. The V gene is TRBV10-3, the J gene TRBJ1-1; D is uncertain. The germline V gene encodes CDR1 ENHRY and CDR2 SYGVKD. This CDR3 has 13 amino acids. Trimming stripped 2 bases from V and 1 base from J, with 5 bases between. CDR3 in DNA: TGTGCCATCAGTGAGGGGAGGAACACTGAAGCTTTCTTT. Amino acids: CAISEGRNTEAFF.

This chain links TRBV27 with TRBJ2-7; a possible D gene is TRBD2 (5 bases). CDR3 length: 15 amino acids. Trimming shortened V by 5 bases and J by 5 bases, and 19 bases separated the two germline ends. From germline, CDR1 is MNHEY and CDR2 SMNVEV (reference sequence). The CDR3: CASSIRTRVGDEQYF. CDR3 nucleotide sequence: TGTGCCAGCAGTATCCGTACTAGGGTTGGCGACGAGCAGTACTTC.

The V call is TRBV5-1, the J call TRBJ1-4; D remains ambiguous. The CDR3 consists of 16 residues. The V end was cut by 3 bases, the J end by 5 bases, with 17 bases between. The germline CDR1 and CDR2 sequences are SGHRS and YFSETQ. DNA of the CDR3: TGCGCCAGCAGCTCCCCCCTACGGACGGGGAATGAAAAACTGTTTTTT. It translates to CASSSPLRTGNEKLFF.

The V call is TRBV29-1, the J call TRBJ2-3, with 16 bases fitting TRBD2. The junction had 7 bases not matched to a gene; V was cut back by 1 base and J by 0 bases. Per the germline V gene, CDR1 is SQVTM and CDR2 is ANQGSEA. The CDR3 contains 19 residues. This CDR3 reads CSVEVGTSGRAPSTDTQYF. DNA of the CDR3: TGCAGCGTTGAAGTCGGGACTAGCGGGAGGGCCCCTAGCACAGATACGCAGTATTTT.

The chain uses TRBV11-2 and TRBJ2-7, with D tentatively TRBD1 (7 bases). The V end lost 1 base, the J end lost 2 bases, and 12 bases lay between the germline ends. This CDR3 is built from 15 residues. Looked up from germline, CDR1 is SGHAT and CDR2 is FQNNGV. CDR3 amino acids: CASSLGQGGTYEQYF. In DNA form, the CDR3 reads TGTGCCAGCAGCTTAGGTCAGGGGGGCACCTACGAGCAGTACTTC.

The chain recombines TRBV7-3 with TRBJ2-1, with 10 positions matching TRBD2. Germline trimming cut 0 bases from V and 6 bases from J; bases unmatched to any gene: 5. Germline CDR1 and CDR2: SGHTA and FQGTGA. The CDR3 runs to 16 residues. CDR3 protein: CASSLTLLAGVNEQFF. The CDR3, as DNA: TGTGCCAGCAGCTTAACTCTGCTAGCGGGAGTCAATGAGCAGTTCTTC. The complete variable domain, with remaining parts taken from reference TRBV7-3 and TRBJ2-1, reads GAGVSQTPSNKVTEKGKYVELRCDPISGHTALYWYRQSLGQGPEFLIYFQGTGAADDSGLPNDRFFAVRPEGSVSTLKIQRTERGDSAVYLCASSLTLLAGVNEQFFGPGTRLTVL.

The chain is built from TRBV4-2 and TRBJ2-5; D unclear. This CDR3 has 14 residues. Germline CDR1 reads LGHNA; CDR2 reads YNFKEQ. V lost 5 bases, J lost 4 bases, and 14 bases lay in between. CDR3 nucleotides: TGTGCCAGCAGCTTGCGTTCTGGTGGAGAGACCCAGTACTTC. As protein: CASSLRSGGETQYF.

Written as DNA, the CDR3 is TGTGCCAGCAGCTTCGGAACAGGTGGCGAGCAGTACTTC. It yields the protein CASSFGTGGEQYF. V is TRBV7-8 and J is TRBJ2-7, with a tentative D call TRBD1 (5 bases). This CDR3 contains 13 residues. V gave up 3 bases and J gave up 6 bases, with 12 bases separating them. Germline V gene data show CDR1 as SGHVS and CDR2 as FQNEAQ.

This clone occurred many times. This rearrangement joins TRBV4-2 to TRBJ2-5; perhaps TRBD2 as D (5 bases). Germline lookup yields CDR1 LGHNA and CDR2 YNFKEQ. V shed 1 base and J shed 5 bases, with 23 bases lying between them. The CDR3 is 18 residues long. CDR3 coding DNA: TGTGCCAGCAGCCAAGGGAGTTTGGCGGCTTCCCGCGGGGAGACCCAGTACTTC. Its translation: CASSQGSLAASRGETQYF.

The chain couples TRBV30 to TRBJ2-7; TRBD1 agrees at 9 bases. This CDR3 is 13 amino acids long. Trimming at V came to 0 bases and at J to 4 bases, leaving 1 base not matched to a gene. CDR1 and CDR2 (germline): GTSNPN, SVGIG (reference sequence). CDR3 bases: TGTGCCTGGAGTGTGACAGGGGGGTACGAGCAGTACTTC. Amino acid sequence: CAWSVTGGYEQYF.

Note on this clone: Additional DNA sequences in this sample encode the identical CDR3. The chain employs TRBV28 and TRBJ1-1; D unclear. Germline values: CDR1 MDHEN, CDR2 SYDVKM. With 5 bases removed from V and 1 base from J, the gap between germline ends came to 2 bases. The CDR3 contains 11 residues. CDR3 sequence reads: CASSQNTEAFF. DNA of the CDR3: TGTGCCAGCAGTCAGAACACTGAAGCTTTCTTT.

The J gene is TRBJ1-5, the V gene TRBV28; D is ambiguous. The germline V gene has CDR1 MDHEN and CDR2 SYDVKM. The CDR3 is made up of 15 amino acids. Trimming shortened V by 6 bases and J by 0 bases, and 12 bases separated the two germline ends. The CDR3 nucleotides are TGTGCCAGCAGCCAGGTGGGCGATAGCAATCAGCCCCAGCATTTT. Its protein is CASSQVGDSNQPQHF.

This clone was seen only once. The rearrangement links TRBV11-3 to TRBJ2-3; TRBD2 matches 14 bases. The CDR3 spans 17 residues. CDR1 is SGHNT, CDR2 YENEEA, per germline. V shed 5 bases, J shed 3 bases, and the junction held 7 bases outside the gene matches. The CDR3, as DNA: TGTGCCAGCAGCCCGGGACTAGCGGGAGAGAATACAGATACGCAGTATTTT. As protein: CASSPGLAGENTDTQYF.